One sample yielded the 29 T cell receptor beta chains listed below, sequenced in a study of T-cell reconstitution after alpha-beta-depleted transplantation in children. Unique molecular identifiers were used in preparing the TCRbeta library. TCRdb reanalysed the PCR reads using MiXCR and keeps one entry per CDR3 protein. The table lists about 980,000 distinct CDR3 sequences, about 26% of them singletons. This specimen was PBMCs, mostly from graft donor cells, taken 360 days after TCRalphabeta/CD19-depleted stem cell transplant. The receptors stem from a boy younger than two who had a stem cell transplant for SCID, so the T cells may come from the graft donor.

The chain has TRBV6-1 and TRBJ2-7; tentatively, D is TRBD2 (7 bases). Germline-derived CDR1 and CDR2 are MNHNS and SASEGT. The V end was cut by 6 bases, the J end by 3 bases, with 18 bases between. CDR3 length equals 15 residues. CDR3 region: CASSPGGGGHYEQYF. CDR3 DNA sequence: TGTGCCAGCAGCCCTGGGGGAGGGGGGCACTACGAGCAGTACTTC.

This chain connects TRBV28 to TRBJ1-5; the D gene is possibly TRBD1 (5 bases). Trimming shortened V by 6 bases and J by 6 bases, and 15 bases separated the two germline ends. This CDR3 has 14 residues. The germline V gene has CDR1 MDHEN and CDR2 SYDVKM. CDR3 protein: CASRLDRRGQPQHF. CDR3 coding DNA: TGTGCCAGCAGGTTAGACAGAAGAGGTCAGCCCCAGCATTTT.

The chain is built from TRBV12-3 or TRBV12-4 and TRBJ2-7; no clear D. Trimming pared 2 bases from V and 6 bases from J, leaving 8 bases between. This CDR3 has 12 amino acids. As DNA, the CDR3 is TGTGCCAGCAGTTTAAGTTTAACCGAGCAGTACTTC. Translating it yields CASSLSLTEQYF.

There are a few counts of this clonotype. V gene TRBV10-3 combines with J gene TRBJ1-1; unclear D gene. Looked up from germline, CDR1 is ENHRY and CDR2 is SYGVKD. Trimming cost V 10 bases and J 0 bases, with 18 bases left between them. The CDR3 length is 15 residues. This CDR3 reads CATRYQSELNTEAFF. In DNA form, the CDR3 reads TGTGCCACGCGGTACCAATCCGAATTGAACACTGAAGCTTTCTTT.

The rearrangement joins TRBV5-1 to TRBJ2-1; perhaps D is TRBD1 or TRBD2 (5 bases each). Germline-derived CDR1 and CDR2 are SGHRS and YFSETQ. CDR3 size: 15 residues. The V gene lost 3 bases and the J gene lost 12 bases, with 22 bases spanning the gap. The CDR3 loop is CASSSAPGTPWGQFF. The DNA for the CDR3 is TGCGCCAGCAGCTCCGCCCCCGGGACCCCCTGGGGGCAGTTCTTC.

The chain has TRBV12-5 and TRBJ2-7; 9 bases match TRBD1. In germline, CDR1 is LGHNT, CDR2 FRNRAP. The V and J ends lost 5 bases and 2 bases, in that order; junction bases with no gene match: 22. The CDR3 spans 20 residues. CDR3 loop: CASGPPLADRGWSGTYEQYF. The CDR3 region has the DNA TGTGCTAGTGGTCCGCCCTTGGCGGACAGGGGTTGGTCGGGAACCTACGAGCAGTACTTC.

The V call is TRBV20-1, the J call TRBJ2-2; D might be TRBD1 or TRBD2, each matching 5 bases. Germline CDR1 and CDR2: DFQATT and SNEGSKA (reference sequence). Trimming stripped 5 bases from V and 1 base from J, with 8 bases between. There are 13 residues in the CDR3. The DNA for the CDR3 is TGCAGTGCTGAGGGGCAGAACACCGGGGAGCTGTTTTTT. Residues: CSAEGQNTGELFF.

The chain joins TRBV20-1 to TRBJ1-2; D uncertain. This CDR3 is 16 amino acids long. The V gene's germline CDR1 is DFQATT and CDR2 SNEGSKA (reference sequence). V lost 1 base and J lost 3, with 18 bases in between. The CDR3: CSARGGPAGMDYGYTF. As DNA, the CDR3 is TGCAGTGCTAGAGGAGGGCCCGCCGGAATGGACTATGGCTACACCTTC.

The chain links TRBV5-1 to TRBJ2-2, with TRBD1 matching 7 bases. The CDR3 contains 16 residues. Trimming cost V 1 base and J 4 bases; bases outside gene matches: 7. Germline lookup yields CDR1 SGHRS and CDR2 YFSETQ. The CDR3: CASSLLIGGRTGELFF. CDR3 DNA sequence: TGCGCCAGCAGCTTGCTCATAGGGGGCCGCACCGGGGAGCTGTTTTTT. Using reference TRBV5-1 and TRBJ2-2 for the parts outside the CDR3, the full variable domain is KAGVTQTPRYLIKTRGQQVTLSCSPISGHRSVSWYQQTPGQGLQFLFEYFSETQRNKGNFPGRFSGRQFSNSRSEMNVSTLELGDSALYLCASSLLIGGRTGELFFGEGSRLTVL.

This clonotype has a handful of counts. This rearrangement joins TRBV18 to TRBJ2-7, with D uncertain. The germline V and J ends were trimmed by 5 bases and 2 bases, with 16 bases remaining between them. Per germline, CDR1 KGHSH and CDR2 LQKENI. CDR3 length equals 15 residues. The CDR3 DNA reads TGTGCCAGCTCATCTGGTATCGGGCTTACCTACGAGCAGTACTTC. The encoded protein is CASSSGIGLTYEQYF.

The V call is TRBV5-1, the J call TRBJ2-7; D ambiguous. CDR1 SGHRS and CDR2 YFSETQ come from the germline V gene. This CDR3 is built from 15 residues. Trimming removed 2 bases at V and 3 bases at J, with 15 bases between. The CDR3: CASSLGRSPIYEQYF. In DNA, the CDR3 is TGCGCCAGCAGCTTAGGCAGGAGCCCCATCTACGAGCAGTACTTC.

V is TRBV29-1 and J is TRBJ2-2; D unresolved. The V end lost 6 bases, the J end lost 4 bases, and 9 bases lay between the germline ends. Germline V lookup: CDR1 SQVTM, CDR2 ANQGSEA. The CDR3 runs to 12 residues. DNA for the CDR3: TGCAGCGTGCGTCATTCCACCGGGGAGCTGTTTTTT. Amino acids: CSVRHSTGELFF.

J is TRBJ1-1 and V is TRBV10-3, with TRBD1 matching over 8 bases. Germline V gives CDR1 ENHRY, CDR2 SYGVKD. The CDR3 is 13 amino acids. The V and J ends lost 7 bases and 7 bases, in that order; junction bases with no gene match: 8. CDR3 loop: CAITKDRALEAFF. In DNA form, the CDR3 reads TGTGCCATCACCAAGGACAGGGCCCTTGAAGCTTTCTTT.

The genes are TRBV5-1 and TRBJ2-1; TRBD1 agrees at 11 bases. The V and J ends lost 4 bases and 8 bases, in that order; junction bases with no gene match: 5. Per the germline V gene, CDR1 is SGHRS and CDR2 is YFSETQ. The CDR3 extends over 14 amino acids. The CDR3: CASSKGQGGDEQFF. CDR3 nucleotides: TGCGCCAGCAGCAAGGGACAGGGGGGCGATGAGCAGTTCTTC.

This chain links TRBV2 with TRBJ1-2; D unclear. Germline CDR1 and CDR2: SNHLY and FYNNEI. The V gene lost 8 bases and the J gene lost 0 bases, with 10 bases spanning the gap. CDR3 length equals 13 residues. This CDR3 is CASGKEANYGYTF. The DNA of the CDR3 is TGTGCCAGCGGTAAAGAAGCTAACTATGGCTACACCTTC.

The CDR3 loop reads CASSYSIPGGEKLFF. The CDR3 DNA is TGTGCCAGCAGTTACTCGATACCCGGTGGTGAAAAACTGTTTTTT. V is TRBV6-5 and J is TRBJ1-4; D remains ambiguous. The germline gives CDR1 MNHEY, CDR2 SVGAGI. The CDR3 loop spans 15 amino acids. Trimming removed 0 bases from V and 7 bases from J, with 12 bases in between.

This clonotype was observed many times. V is TRBV29-1 and J is TRBJ1-1; D perhaps matches TRBD1 (5 bases). Trimming shortened V by 2 bases and J by 3 bases, and 10 bases separated the two germline ends. The germline CDR1 and CDR2 sequences are SQVTM and ANQGSEA. The CDR3 runs 13 residues. The CDR3, as DNA: TGCAGCGTTGAAAGCTCGGGGGACACTGAAGCTTTCTTT. As protein: CSVESSGDTEAFF.

The rearrangement links TRBV12-3 or TRBV12-4 to TRBJ2-3; D is ambiguous. The CDR3 has 17 amino acids. Trimming left V 4 bases short and J 2 bases short, with 19 bases between. The CDR3, as DNA: TGTGCCAGCAGTTGGAAGGTAGCCGCAACCTTCACAGATACGCAGTATTTT. It yields the protein CASSWKVAATFTDTQYF.

In this sample, this clonotype turned up a few times. DNA of the CDR3: TGTGCCAGCAGCTTAGACCGGGGGACCCAGTACTTC. Its protein is CASSLDRGTQYF. The chain carries TRBV7-8 and TRBJ2-5; D is possibly TRBD2 (5 bases). The CDR3 extends over 12 amino acids. Germline CDR1 SGHVS, CDR2 FQNEAQ. V lost 1 base to trimming and J lost 7 bases, with 7 bases between them.

A few counts support this clonotype. The rearrangement links TRBV29-1 to TRBJ2-3; 10 nucleotides agree with TRBD2. The CDR3 has 16 amino acids. The germline gives CDR1 SQVTM, CDR2 ANQGSEA. The V and J ends lost 5 bases and 0 bases, in that order; junction bases with no gene match: 8. CDR3 sequence: CSVPKLTSGSTDTQYF. The CDR3 coding sequence is TGCAGCGTTCCTAAATTGACTAGCGGGAGCACAGATACGCAGTATTTT.

The sample holds a few counts of this clonotype. V gene TRBV21-1 combines with J gene TRBJ2-7; TRBD2, the table's D call, lacks a check against the DNA. TRBV21-1 is assigned pseudogene status. The CDR3 loop spans 13 amino acids. The CDR3 region has the DNA TGTGCCAGCAGACCGGGGGGGCCATACGAGCAGTACTTC. Residues: CASRPGGPYEQYF.

The chain combines TRBV12-3 or TRBV12-4 with TRBJ2-5, with D perhaps matching TRBD1 (6 bases). V lost 3 bases and J lost 1, with 12 bases in between. CDR3 length equals 15 residues. In DNA form, the CDR3 reads TGTGCCAGCAGTTTCGGCAGGGGCCCCCAAGAGACCCAGTACTTC. It specifies CASSFGRGPQETQYF.

This clonotype was counted only a few times. The rearrangement links TRBV2 to TRBJ2-2; D is perhaps TRBD1 (5 bases). From germline, CDR1 is SNHLY and CDR2 FYNNEI. The CDR3 has 16 amino acids. Between the trimmed V and J ends, which lost 6 bases and 0 bases, there was a span of 14 bases. CDR3 in amino acids: CASRVEQGANTGELFF. The DNA for the CDR3 is TGTGCCAGCAGGGTGGAGCAGGGTGCGAACACCGGGGAGCTGTTTTTT.

The J gene is TRBJ2-7, the V gene TRBV3-1, with D possibly being TRBD2 (5 bases). This CDR3 has 16 residues. Germline V CDR1 and CDR2: LGHDT, YNNKEL (reference sequence). The V end lost 2 bases, the J end lost 3 bases, and 17 bases lay between the germline ends. In DNA form, the CDR3 reads TGTGCCAGCAGCCAACAACTAGGACCCCTCAGCTACGAGCAGTACTTC. Translation gives CASSQQLGPLSYEQYF.

The V and J genes are TRBV12-3 or TRBV12-4 and TRBJ2-5; D possibly uses TRBD1 or TRBD2 (5 bases each). The CDR3 runs to 15 residues. The V and J ends lost 3 bases and 4 bases respectively, with 15 bases between them. CDR3 nucleotides: TGTGCCAGCAGTTTCCTTGGGCTTGGGACAGAGACCCAGTACTTC. Its translation is CASSFLGLGTETQYF.

This clonotype was seen more than once but under ten times. The chain is built from TRBV7-2 and TRBJ2-1; perhaps D is TRBD1 or TRBD2 (5 bases each). Trimming stripped 5 bases from V and 12 bases from J, with 17 bases between. Germline lookup yields CDR1 SGHTA and CDR2 FQGNSA. The CDR3 extends over 13 amino acids. In nucleotides, the CDR3 is TGTGCCAGCAGCAGGGACCCTCCCGTGGGGCAGTTCTTC. Its protein product is CASSRDPPVGQFF.

This clonotype was picked up a small number of times. The chain uses TRBV15 and TRBJ2-1; D is ambiguous. CDR3 length equals 16 residues. V shed 0 bases and J shed 0 bases, with 9 bases lying between them. The germline V gene encodes CDR1 LNHNV and CDR2 YYDKDF (reference sequence). The CDR3 protein is CATSRDRSRSYNEQFF. DNA for the CDR3: TGTGCCACCAGCAGAGATCGATCTCGCTCCTACAATGAGCAGTTCTTC. Combining the CDR3 with reference TRBV15 and TRBJ2-1 gives the whole variable domain DAMVIQNPRYQVTQFGKPVTLSCSQTLNHNVMYWYQQKSSQAPKLLFHYYDKDFNNEADTPDNFQSRRPNTSFCFLDIRSPGLGDTAMYLCATSRDRSRSYNEQFFGPGTRLTVL.

The CDR3 DNA follows: TGCAGCGTTCGGACAGGGGGGAACATTCAGTACTTC. Its protein product is CSVRTGGNIQYF. The chain uses TRBV29-1 and TRBJ2-4, with 10 bases identical to TRBD1. The CDR3 is 12 amino acids. V gave up 5 bases and J gave up 7 bases; unmatched junction bases: 2. Looked up from germline, CDR1 is SQVTM and CDR2 is ANQGSEA. Based on the CDR3 plus reference TRBV29-1 and TRBJ2-4, the full variable domain is SAVISQKPSRDICQRGTSLTIQCQVDSQVTMMFWYRQQPGQSLTLIATANQGSEATYESGFVIDKFPISRPNLTFSTLTVSNMSPEDSSIYLCSVRTGGNIQYFGAGTRLSVL.

V gene TRBV10-3 combines with J gene TRBJ2-3; 8 nucleotides match TRBD1. The CDR3 is 18 residues long. Trimming removed 0 bases from V and 6 bases from J; junction bases left unmatched: 14. The germline CDR1 and CDR2 sequences are ENHRY and SYGVKD. The CDR3, as DNA: TGTGCCATCAGTGAGTCGAAGGGTCGGACAGGGACGGGGGATACGCAGTATTTT. Its protein is CAISESKGRTGTGDTQYF.